This T cell receptor beta chain was identified in a study of control samples from healthy donors and cancer patients. Assay: immunoSEQ multiplex PCR; the TCRdb copy retains only in-frame clones and omits some. In the table there are about 98,000 clones, 75% to 85% of which are singletons. The CDR3 totals 14 residues. The V gene lost 4 bases and the J gene lost 0 bases, with 10 bases spanning the gap. Germline CDR1 reads GTSNPN; CDR2 reads SVGIG (reference sequence). This clonotype was sampled from a woman aged 30 to 39 in good health. The rearrangement uses TRBV30 and TRBJ2-1; D remains unclear. Sequenced: blood. The CDR3 loop is CAWIRSSSYNEQFF. DNA for the CDR3: TGTGCCTGGATACGTTCGAGCTCCTACAATGAGCAGTTCTTC.